Sequencing of this T cell receptor (beta chain) was carried out in a study of response to subunit inactivated influenza vaccine. Study results and limitations: Authors suggested seasonal influenza vaccinations each recruit few new T cells.

This clonotype was seen only a few times. The target antigen is unknown. MiXCR, applied by TCRdb to the RT-PCR reads, yields one record per CDR3 protein. The data hold 650,000 to 800,000 distinct CDR3 sequences, with approximately 15% observed a single time. This specimen consisted of PBMCs from blood, obtained roughly 2 weeks before vaccination. The receptor was isolated from a man between 50 and 59 years old who received an inactivated influenza vaccine.

CDR3: CASSPHGDPSDTQYF. The CDR3 bases are TGTGCCAGCAGCCCCCATGGGGACCCTTCAGATACGCAGTATTTT. V gene TRBV7-9 combines with J gene TRBJ2-3, with D possibly called TRBD1 or TRBD2 (5 bases each). The V gene's germline CDR1 is SEHNR and CDR2 FQNEAQ (reference sequence). CDR3 length: 15 residues. V was pared by 5 bases and J by 4 bases, with 16 bases between.